Sequencing of this T cell receptor beta chain was carried out in a study of post-analysis software for immune sequencing data. Whole-study context: In terms of disease course, relapsing-remitting, secondary progressive and progressive-relapsing multiple sclerosis were included. General study findings and limits: Controls significantly exceeded multiple sclerosis patients in normalized Chao1 diversity. A few TRBV segments appeared more often in patients than in controls, and TRBV5-6, TRBV5-1 and TRBV20-1 were among these. Those samples that were prepared in the same batch co-clustered strongly by F measure.

This clonotype was seen a single time. Its target is unknown. With V trimmed by 3 bases and J by 5 bases, 8 bases remained unmatched. CDR1 is DFQATT and CDR2 is SNEGSKA in the germline V gene (reference sequence). There are 15 residues in the CDR3. Incorporated into the TCR beta cDNA libraries were unique molecular identifiers, which served to reduce PCR and sequencing biases. MiXCR, run by TCRdb on the PCR reads, gives a single entry per CDR3 protein. The data contain hundreds of thousands of distinct CDR3 sequences, less than 35% of them seen just once; the ten biggest clones take up roughly an eighth.

The receptor was derived from a girl aged 10 to 17 with multiple sclerosis. The chain is built from TRBV20-1 and TRBJ2-2; TRBD1 matches at 8 bases. Sequencing was carried out using blood. The CDR3 nucleotides read TGCAGTGCTAGGTCCCGGACAGGGAATACCGGGGAGCTGTTTTTT. Residues: CSARSRTGNTGELFF.